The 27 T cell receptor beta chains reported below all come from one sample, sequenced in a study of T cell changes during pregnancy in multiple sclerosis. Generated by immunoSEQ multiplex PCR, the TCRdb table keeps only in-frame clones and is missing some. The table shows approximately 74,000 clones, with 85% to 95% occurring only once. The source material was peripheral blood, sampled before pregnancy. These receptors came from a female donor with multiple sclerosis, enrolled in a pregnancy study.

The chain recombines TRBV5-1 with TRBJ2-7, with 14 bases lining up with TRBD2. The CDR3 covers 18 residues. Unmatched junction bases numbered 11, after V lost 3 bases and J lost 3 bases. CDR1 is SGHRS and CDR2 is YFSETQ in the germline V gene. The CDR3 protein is CASSSGLAGGTVNYEQYF. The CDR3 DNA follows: TGCGCCAGCAGCTCTGGACTAGCGGGGGGTACCGTAAACTACGAGCAGTACTTC.

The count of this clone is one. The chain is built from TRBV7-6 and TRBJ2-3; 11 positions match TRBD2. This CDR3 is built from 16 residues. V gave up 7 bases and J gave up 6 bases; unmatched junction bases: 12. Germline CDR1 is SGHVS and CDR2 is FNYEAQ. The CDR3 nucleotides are TGTGCCAGCACCCCGACACTAGCGGGAGTGGATGATACGCAGTATTTT. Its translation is CASTPTLAGVDDTQYF.

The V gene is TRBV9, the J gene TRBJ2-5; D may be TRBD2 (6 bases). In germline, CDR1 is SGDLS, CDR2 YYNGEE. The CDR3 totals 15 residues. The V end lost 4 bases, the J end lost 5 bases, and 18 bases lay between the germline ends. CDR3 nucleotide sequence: TGTGCCAGCAGCTCCGGGGCCGGGAGAGCCGAGACCCAGTACTTC. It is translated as CASSSGAGRAETQYF.

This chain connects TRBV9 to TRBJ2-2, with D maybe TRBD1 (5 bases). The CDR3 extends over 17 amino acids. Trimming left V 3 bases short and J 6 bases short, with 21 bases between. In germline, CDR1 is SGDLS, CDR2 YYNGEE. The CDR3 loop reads CASSGRDLGVGAGELFF. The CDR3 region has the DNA TGTGCCAGCAGCGGCCGAGATCTAGGGGTCGGTGCCGGGGAGCTGTTTTTT.

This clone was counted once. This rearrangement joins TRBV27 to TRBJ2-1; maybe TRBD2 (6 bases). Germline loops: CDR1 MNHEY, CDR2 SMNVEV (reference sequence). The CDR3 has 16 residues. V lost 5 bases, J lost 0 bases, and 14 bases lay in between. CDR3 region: CASSQIGRSSYNEQFF. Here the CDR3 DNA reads TGTGCCAGCAGTCAGATAGGGAGGAGCTCCTACAATGAGCAGTTCTTC.

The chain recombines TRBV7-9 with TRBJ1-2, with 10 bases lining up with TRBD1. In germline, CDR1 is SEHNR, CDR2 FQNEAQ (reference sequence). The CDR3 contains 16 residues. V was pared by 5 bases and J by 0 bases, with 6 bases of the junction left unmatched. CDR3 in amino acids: CASSPAGTGANYGYTF. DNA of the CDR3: TGTGCCAGCAGCCCAGCCGGGACAGGGGCTAACTATGGCTACACCTTC.

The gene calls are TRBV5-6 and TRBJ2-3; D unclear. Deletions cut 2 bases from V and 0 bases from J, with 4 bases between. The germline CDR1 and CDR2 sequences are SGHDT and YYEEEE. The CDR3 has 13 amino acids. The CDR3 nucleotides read TGTGCCAGCAGCTTCCAGAGCACAGATACGCAGTATTTT. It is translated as CASSFQSTDTQYF.

The CDR3 sequence: CASSTQLAGRGTQYF. Here the CDR3 DNA reads TGTGCCAGCAGTACCCAACTAGCGGGTCGGGGGACGCAGTATTTT. The V and J genes are TRBV6-5 and TRBJ2-3, with 9 bases that match TRBD2. The CDR3 is 15 residues long. From germline, CDR1 is MNHEY and CDR2 SVGAGI. The V gene end was trimmed by 5 bases and the J gene end by 9 bases; junction bases not matched to a gene: 12.

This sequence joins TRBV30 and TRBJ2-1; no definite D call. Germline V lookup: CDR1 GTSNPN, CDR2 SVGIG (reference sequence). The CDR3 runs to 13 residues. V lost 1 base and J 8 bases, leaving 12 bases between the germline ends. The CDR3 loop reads CAWSEGEVDEQFF. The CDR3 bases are TGTGCCTGGAGTGAAGGAGAGGTTGATGAGCAGTTCTTC.

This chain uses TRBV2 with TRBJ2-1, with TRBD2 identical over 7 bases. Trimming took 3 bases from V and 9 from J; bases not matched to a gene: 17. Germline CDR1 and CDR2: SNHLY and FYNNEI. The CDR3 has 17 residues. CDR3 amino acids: CASSDAGALRSGVEQFF. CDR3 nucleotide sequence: TGTGCCAGCAGTGATGCGGGAGCGTTGCGCAGCGGTGTTGAGCAGTTCTTC. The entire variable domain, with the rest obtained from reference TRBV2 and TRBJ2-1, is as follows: EPEVTQTPSHQVTQMGQEVILRCVPISNHLYFYWYRQILGQKVEFLVSFYNNEISEKSEIFDDQFSVERPDGSNFTLKIRSTKLEDSAMYFCASSDAGALRSGVEQFFGPGTRLTVL.

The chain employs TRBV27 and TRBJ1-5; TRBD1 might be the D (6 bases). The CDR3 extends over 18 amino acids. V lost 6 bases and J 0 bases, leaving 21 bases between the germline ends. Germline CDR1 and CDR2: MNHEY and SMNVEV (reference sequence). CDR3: CASRASGHEIYSNQPQHF. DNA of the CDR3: TGTGCCAGCAGAGCCTCGGGACACGAAATATATAGCAATCAGCCCCAGCATTTT.

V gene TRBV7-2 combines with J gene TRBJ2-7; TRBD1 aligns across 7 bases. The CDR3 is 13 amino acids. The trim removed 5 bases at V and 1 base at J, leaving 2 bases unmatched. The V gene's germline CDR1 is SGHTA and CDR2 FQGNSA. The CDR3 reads CASSPTGSYEQYF. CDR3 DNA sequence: TGTGCCAGCAGCCCGACAGGGTCCTACGAGCAGTACTTC.

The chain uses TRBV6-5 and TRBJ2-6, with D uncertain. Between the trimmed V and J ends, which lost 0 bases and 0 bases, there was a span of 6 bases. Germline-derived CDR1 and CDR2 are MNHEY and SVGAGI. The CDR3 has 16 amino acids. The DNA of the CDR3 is TGTGCCAGCAGTTACTCGAGATTCTCTGGGGCCAACGTCCTGACTTTC. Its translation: CASSYSRFSGANVLTF.

The CDR3 loop is CASSVLSENTEAFF. CDR3 DNA sequence: TGTGCCAGCAGTGTTTTAAGCGAGAACACTGAAGCTTTCTTT. This chain joins TRBV6-1 and TRBJ1-1; the D is unclear. The CDR3 is 14 residues long. Germline V gene sequence: CDR1 MNHNS, CDR2 SASEGT. V lost 4 bases and J lost 1, with 10 bases in between.

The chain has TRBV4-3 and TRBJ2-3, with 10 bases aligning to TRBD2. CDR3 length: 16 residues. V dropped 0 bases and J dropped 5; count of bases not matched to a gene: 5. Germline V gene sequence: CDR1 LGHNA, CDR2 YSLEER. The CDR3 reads CASSQEASGRLDTQYF. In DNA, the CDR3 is TGCGCCAGCAGCCAAGAAGCTAGCGGGAGACTAGATACGCAGTATTTT.

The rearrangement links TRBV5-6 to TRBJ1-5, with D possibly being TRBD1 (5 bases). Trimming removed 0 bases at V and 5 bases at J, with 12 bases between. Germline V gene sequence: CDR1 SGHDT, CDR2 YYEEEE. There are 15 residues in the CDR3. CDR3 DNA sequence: TGTGCCAGCAGCTTGGGGACACTACTGGATCAGCCCCAGCATTTT. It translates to CASSLGTLLDQPQHF.

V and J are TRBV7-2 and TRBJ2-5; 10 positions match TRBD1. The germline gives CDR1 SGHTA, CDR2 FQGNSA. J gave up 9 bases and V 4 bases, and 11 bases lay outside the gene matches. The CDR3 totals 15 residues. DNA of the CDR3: TGTGCCAGCAGCTCGGACAGGGGGGGGGAGAGACCCCAGTACTTC. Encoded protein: CASSSDRGGERPQYF.

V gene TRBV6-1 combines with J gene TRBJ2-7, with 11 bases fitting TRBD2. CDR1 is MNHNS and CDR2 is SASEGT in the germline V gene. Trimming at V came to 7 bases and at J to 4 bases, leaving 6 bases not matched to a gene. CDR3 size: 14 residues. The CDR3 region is CASTTTSGVYEQYF. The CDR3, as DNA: TGTGCCAGCACTACGACTAGCGGGGTTTACGAGCAGTACTTC.

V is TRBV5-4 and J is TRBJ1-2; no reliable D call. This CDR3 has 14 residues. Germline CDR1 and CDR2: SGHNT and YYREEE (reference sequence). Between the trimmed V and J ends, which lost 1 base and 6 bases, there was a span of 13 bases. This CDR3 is CASSLFQGVDGYTF. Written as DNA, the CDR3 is TGTGCCAGCAGCTTGTTCCAAGGAGTAGATGGCTACACCTTC.

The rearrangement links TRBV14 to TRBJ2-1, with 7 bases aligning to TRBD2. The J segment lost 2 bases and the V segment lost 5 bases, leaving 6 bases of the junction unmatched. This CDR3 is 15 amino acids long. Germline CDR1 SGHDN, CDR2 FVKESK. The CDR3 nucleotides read TGTGCCAGCAGCGACGGGAGGTGGGCCTACAATGAGCAGTTCTTC. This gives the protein CASSDGRWAYNEQFF. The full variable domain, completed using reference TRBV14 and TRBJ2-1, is EAGVTQFPSHSVIEKGQTVTLRCDPISGHDNLYWYRRVMGKEIKFLLHFVKESKQDESGMPNNRFLAERTGGTYSTLKVQPAELEDSGVYFCASSDGRWAYNEQFFGPGTRLTVL.

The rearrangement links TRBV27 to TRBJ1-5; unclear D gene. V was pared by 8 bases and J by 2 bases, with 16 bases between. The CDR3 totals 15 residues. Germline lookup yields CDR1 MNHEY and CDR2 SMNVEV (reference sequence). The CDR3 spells CASRSVTGGNQPQHF. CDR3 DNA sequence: TGTGCCAGCCGATCGGTGACCGGGGGCAATCAGCCCCAGCATTTT.

The CDR3 protein is CASSLDGGADQPQHF. In nucleotides, the CDR3 is TGCGCCAGCAGCTTGGATGGGGGGGCCGATCAGCCCCAGCATTTT. This chain connects TRBV5-1 to TRBJ1-5, with a weak D call TRBD1 (6 bases). The CDR3 runs to 15 residues. Germline V gene sequence: CDR1 SGHRS, CDR2 YFSETQ. V was shortened by 0 bases and J by 5 bases, with 12 bases between the two germline ends. The variable domain in full, with the rest retrieved from reference TRBV5-1 and TRBJ1-5, is KAGVTQTPRYLIKTRGQQVTLSCSPISGHRSVSWYQQTPGQGLQFLFEYFSETQRNKGNFPGRFSGRQFSNSRSEMNVSTLELGDSALYLCASSLDGGADQPQHFGDGTRLSIL.

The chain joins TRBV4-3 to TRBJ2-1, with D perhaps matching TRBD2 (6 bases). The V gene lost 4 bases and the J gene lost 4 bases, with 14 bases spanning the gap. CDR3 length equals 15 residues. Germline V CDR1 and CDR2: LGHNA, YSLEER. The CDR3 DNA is TGCGCCAGCAGCCTCGGGGTAGCGGAATACAATGAGCAGTTCTTC. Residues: CASSLGVAEYNEQFF.

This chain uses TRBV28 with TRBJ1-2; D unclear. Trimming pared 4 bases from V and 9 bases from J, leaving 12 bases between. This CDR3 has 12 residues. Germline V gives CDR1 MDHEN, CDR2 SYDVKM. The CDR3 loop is CASSSRVISYTF. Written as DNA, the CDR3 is TGTGCCAGCAGTTCCCGGGTAATTAGCTACACCTTC.

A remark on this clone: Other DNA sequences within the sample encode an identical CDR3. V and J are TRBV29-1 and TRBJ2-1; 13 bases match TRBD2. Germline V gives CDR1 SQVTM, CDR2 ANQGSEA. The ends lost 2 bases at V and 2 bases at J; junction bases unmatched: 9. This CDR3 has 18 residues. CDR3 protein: CSVEILAGGPRAYNEQFF. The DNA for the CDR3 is TGCAGCGTTGAAATACTAGCGGGAGGGCCTAGGGCCTACAATGAGCAGTTCTTC.

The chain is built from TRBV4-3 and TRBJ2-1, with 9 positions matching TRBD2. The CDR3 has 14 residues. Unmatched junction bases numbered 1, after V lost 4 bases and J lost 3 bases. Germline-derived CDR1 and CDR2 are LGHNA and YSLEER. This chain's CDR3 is CASSLAGDYNEQFF. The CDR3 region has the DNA TGCGCCAGCAGCCTAGCGGGGGACTACAATGAGCAGTTCTTC.

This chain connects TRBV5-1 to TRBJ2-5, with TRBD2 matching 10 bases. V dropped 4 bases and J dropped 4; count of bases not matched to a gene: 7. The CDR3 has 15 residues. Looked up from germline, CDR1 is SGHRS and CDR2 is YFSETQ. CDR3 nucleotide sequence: TGCGCCAGCAGCCCCCGGACTAGCGGCTCAGAGACCCAGTACTTC. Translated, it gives CASSPRTSGSETQYF.